This T cell receptor beta chain came from a study of control samples from healthy donors and cancer patients. Sequenced by immunoSEQ multiplex PCR; TCRdb stores in-frame clones only, minus some. This sample yields 100,000 to 150,000 clones, of which about 90% are seen a single time; approximately 2% belongs to the top ten. Per germline, CDR1 SEHNR and CDR2 FQNEAQ (reference sequence). This CDR3 is built from 15 residues. V shed 5 bases and J shed 0 bases, with 14 bases lying between them. The sequenced sample was blood. The rearrangement joins TRBV7-9 to TRBJ2-7; TRBD1 might be the D (6 bases). The TCR comes from a woman aged 50 to 60 in good health. DNA of the CDR3: TGTGCCAGCAGCCTCAGGGGTCCCACCTCCTACGAGCAGTACTTC. It specifies CASSLRGPTSYEQYF.